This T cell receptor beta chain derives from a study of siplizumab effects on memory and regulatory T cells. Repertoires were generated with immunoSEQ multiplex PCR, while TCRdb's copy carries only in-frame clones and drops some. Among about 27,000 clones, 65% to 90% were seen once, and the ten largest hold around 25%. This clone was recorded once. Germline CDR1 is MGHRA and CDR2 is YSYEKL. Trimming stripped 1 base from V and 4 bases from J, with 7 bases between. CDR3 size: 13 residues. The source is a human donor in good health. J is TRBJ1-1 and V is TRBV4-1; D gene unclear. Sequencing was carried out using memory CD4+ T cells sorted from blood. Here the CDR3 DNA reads TGCGCCAGCAGCCAAGGGACTTTCACTGAAGCTTTCTTT. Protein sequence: CASSQGTFTEAFF.